These 14 T cell receptor beta chains were all obtained from the same sample, sequenced in a study of T cells in Graves' hyperthyroidism and ophthalmopathy. Amplification yielded TCR beta CDR3 regions, with RNA transcripts as the source. Initially, a first-round RT-PCR of the TCR CDR3 employed the HTBI primer set. TCRdb reprocessed the multiplex PCR reads with MiXCR, giving one entry per CDR3 protein. The sample lists fewer than 250,000 distinct CDR3 sequences; 24% were seen once. Sequencing was carried out using blood. Receptors were obtained from a woman in her 40s with Graves' ophthalmopathy.

This clonotype was recorded at least ten times. V and J are TRBV7-2 and TRBJ2-5; the D gene is possibly TRBD2 (6 bases). Germline V lookup: CDR1 SGHTA, CDR2 FQGNSA. With 5 bases removed from V and 0 bases from J, the gap between germline ends came to 7 bases. The CDR3 runs 13 residues. CDR3 DNA: TGTGCCAGCAGCCGGGACTACCAAGAGACCCAGTACTTC. Residues: CASSRDYQETQYF.

This chain joins TRBV12-3 or TRBV12-4 and TRBJ1-5; maybe TRBD1 (6 bases). V lost 0 bases and J 6 bases, leaving 6 bases between the germline ends. There are 13 residues in the CDR3. CDR3 bases: TGTGCCAGCAGTTTAGCAGGGGGTCAGCCCCAGCATTTT. Amino acid sequence: CASSLAGGQPQHF.

In this sample, this clonotype turned up many times. This sequence joins TRBV12-3 or TRBV12-4 and TRBJ2-7, with 7 nucleotides matching TRBD2. V lost 6 bases to trimming and J lost 2 bases; unmatched junction nucleotides: 10. This CDR3 region has 15 residues. The CDR3 nucleotides are TGTGCCAGCAGCCCCGAGCTAGCGGATCCCTACGAGCAGTACTTC. Translating it yields CASSPELADPYEQYF.

Concerning this clonotype: This sequence may be a read error, since a much larger clone differs from it by one base. The CDR3 loop reads CANSADRSMNTEAFF. CDR3 bases: TGTGCCAACAGTGCGGACAGAAGTATGAACACTGAAGCTTTCTTT. The chain employs TRBV2 and TRBJ1-1; possibly TRBD1 for D (6 bases). CDR1 is SNHLY, CDR2 FYNNEI, per germline. The length of the CDR3 is 15 residues.

This clonotype occurred a few times. This rearrangement joins TRBV30 to TRBJ1-5; 11 positions agree with TRBD1. V shed 1 base, J shed 9 bases, and the junction held 5 bases outside the gene matches. Germline values: CDR1 GTSNPN, CDR2 SVGIG (reference sequence). CDR3 length: 14 amino acids. The CDR3 DNA follows: TGTGCCTGGAGTGCGGGACAGGGGGAAAGGCCCCAGCATTTT. Translation: CAWSAGQGERPQHF. Complete variable domain (other parts from reference TRBV30 and TRBJ1-5): SQTIHQWPATLVQPVGSPLSLECTVEGTSNPNLYWYRQAAGRGLQLLFYSVGIGQISSEVPQNLSASRPQDRQFILSSKKLLLSDSGFYLCAWSAGQGERPQHFGDGTRLSIL.

This clonotype was seen at least ten times. The chain employs TRBV4-2 and TRBJ1-5, with 11 positions matching TRBD1. CDR1 and CDR2 from the germline V gene are LGHNA and YNFKEQ. The CDR3 extends over 18 amino acids. Trimming took 4 bases from V and 1 from J; bases not matched to a gene: 9. The CDR3 DNA is TGTGCCAGCAGCCTCGAGGGGACAGGGGGAATGAGCAATCAGCCCCAGCATTTT. It codes for CASSLEGTGGMSNQPQHF.

The gene calls are TRBV7-8 and TRBJ1-1, with 9 bases matching TRBD1. Germline lookup yields CDR1 SGHVS and CDR2 FQNEAQ. This CDR3 is built from 14 residues. V lost 5 bases and J lost 4; bases outside the gene matches: 5. CDR3 nucleotides: TGTGCCAGCAGCGTACAGGGGGCCGGCACTGAAGCTTTCTTT. Translation: CASSVQGAGTEAFF.

Many counts were recorded for this clonotype. This rearrangement joins TRBV9 to TRBJ2-2; a possible D gene is TRBD1 (6 bases). The CDR3 consists of 16 residues. Trimming shortened V by 4 bases and J by 0 bases, and 13 bases separated the two germline ends. Germline CDR1 reads SGDLS; CDR2 reads YYNGEE. CDR3 nucleotides: TGTGCCAGCAGCCCCAGGGGTGCGGCGAACACCGGGGAGCTGTTTTTT. This encodes CASSPRGAANTGELFF.

For this clonotype: A much larger clone differs from this one at a single base, so this may be a read error. The chain recombines TRBV6-5 with TRBJ1-5; a weak D match, TRBD1 (6 bases). Germline CDR1 MNHEY, CDR2 SVGAGI. The CDR3 has 15 residues. The DNA for the CDR3 is TGTGCCAGCAGTTCCAGGGGATATAGTGACCAGCCCCAGCCTTTT. As protein: CASSSRGYSDQPQPF.

The table lists this clonotype with a few counts. The gene calls are TRBV3-1 and TRBJ1-1, with a weak D call TRBD1 (5 bases). V was shortened by 3 bases and J by 3 bases, with 14 bases between the two germline ends. The CDR3 is 15 amino acids. Germline-derived CDR1 and CDR2 are LGHDT and YNNKEL (reference sequence). CDR3 nucleotides: TGTGCCAGCAGCCACACCGACAGCGGGGACACTGAAGCTTTCTTT. This translates into CASSHTDSGDTEAFF. The full variable domain, rest sourced from reference TRBV3-1 and TRBJ1-1, is DTAVSQTPKYLVTQMGNDKSIKCEQNLGHDTMYWYKQDSKKFLKIMFSYNNKELIINETVPNRFSPKSPDKAHLNLHINSLELGDSAVYFCASSHTDSGDTEAFFGQGTRLTVV.

This rearrangement joins TRBV6-1 to TRBJ2-7, with D possibly matching TRBD2 (5 bases). The J call may be wrong; the DNA end is better matched by TRBJ2-1. This CDR3 is built from 12 residues. CDR1 is MNHNS and CDR2 is SASEGT in the germline V gene. The DNA of the CDR3 is TGTGCCAGCGTAGGGAGTCCCTACGAGCAGTTCTTC. This gives the protein CASVGSPYEQFF.

The V call is TRBV11-2, the J call TRBJ1-2, with 12 bases aligning to TRBD1. The germline V gene has CDR1 SGHAT and CDR2 FQNNGV. After removal of 5 bases from V and 8 bases from J, the junction contained 15 bases not matched to a gene. This CDR3 has 17 amino acids. The CDR3 DNA is TGTGCCAGCAGCCGTACTCCATCCGGGGACAGGGGGCTAGGCTACACCTTC. It specifies CASSRTPSGDRGLGYTF. The entire variable domain, with the rest obtained from reference TRBV11-2 and TRBJ1-2, is as follows: EAGVAQSPRYKIIEKRQSVAFWCNPISGHATLYWYQQILGQGPKLLIQFQNNGVVDDSQLPKDRFSAERLKGVDSTLKIQPAKLEDSAVYLCASSRTPSGDRGLGYTFGSGTRLTVV.

Ten or more counts support this clonotype. The chain carries TRBV28 and TRBJ2-2, with D possibly being TRBD2 (5 bases). The CDR3 runs 15 residues. CDR1 MDHEN and CDR2 SYDVKM come from the germline V gene. V was trimmed by 6 bases and J by 5 bases, leaving 16 bases between them. The CDR3 sequence: CASSPGLAGTGELFF. CDR3 in DNA: TGTGCCAGCAGCCCCGGCCTAGCTGGGACCGGGGAGCTGTTTTTT.

As for this clonotype: The CDR3 ends on some other residue instead of the conserved phenylalanine or tryptophan, so this is likely a read error. The rearrangement uses TRBV9 and TRBJ2-2; D unresolved. Trimming took 0 bases from V and 0 from J, leaving 9 bases between them. The CDR3 runs to 16 residues. The germline V gene encodes CDR1 SGDLS and CDR2 YYNGEE. The CDR3 here is CASSVAAFSNTGELFL. As DNA, the CDR3 is TGTGCCAGCAGCGTAGCGGCATTTTCGAACACCGGGGAGCTGTTTCTT.